These 6 T cell receptor beta chains share one sample of origin, sequenced in a study of blood T cell repertoires in COVID-19. Here immunoSEQ multiplex PCR was the method, and the copy in TCRdb shows in-frame clones only, minus some. The table lists some 83,000 clones, around 84% of them singletons. Sequences were obtained from peripheral blood. These receptors were taken from a man between 50 and 59 years old with acute or convalescent COVID-19.

This rearrangement joins TRBV5-1 to TRBJ2-5; D remains unclear. There are 15 residues in the CDR3. V shed 4 bases and J shed 2 bases, with 15 bases lying between them. Germline CDR1 is SGHRS and CDR2 is YFSETQ. As DNA, the CDR3 is TGCGCCAGCAGCCCGACAAGACCACGTCAAGAGACCCAGTACTTC. Encoded protein: CASSPTRPRQETQYF. The entire variable domain, with the rest obtained from reference TRBV5-1 and TRBJ2-5, is as follows: KAGVTQTPRYLIKTRGQQVTLSCSPISGHRSVSWYQQTPGQGLQFLFEYFSETQRNKGNFPGRFSGRQFSNSRSEMNVSTLELGDSALYLCASSPTRPRQETQYFGPGTRLLVL.

This clone showed up just once. V is TRBV4-3 and J is TRBJ2-5; no reliable D call. The ends were cut back, 3 bases at V and 3 bases at J, with 5 bases in the middle. Germline V lookup: CDR1 LGHNA, CDR2 YSLEER. The CDR3 has 12 amino acids. CDR3 region: CASSHPEETQYF. For the CDR3, the DNA is TGCGCCAGCAGCCACCCCGAAGAGACCCAGTACTTC.

This clone has only a few counts. The chain employs TRBV9 and TRBJ2-1, with 7 bases aligning to TRBD2. The ends lost 3 bases at V and 3 bases at J; junction bases unmatched: 9. Germline V gives CDR1 SGDLS, CDR2 YYNGEE. The CDR3 is 16 amino acids. The CDR3: CASSGGIGTNYNEQFF. The DNA for the CDR3 is TGTGCCAGCAGCGGAGGGATCGGGACTAACTACAATGAGCAGTTCTTC.

The V gene is TRBV7-9, the J gene TRBJ1-6; 8 bases are a match to TRBD1. Per the germline V gene, CDR1 is SEHNR and CDR2 is FQNEAQ (reference sequence). The V gene end was trimmed by 6 bases and the J gene end by 8 bases; junction bases not matched to a gene: 6. This CDR3 is 14 amino acids long. The CDR3 loop is CASRYQGADSPLHF. DNA of the CDR3: TGTGCCAGCAGATATCAGGGGGCAGATTCACCCCTCCACTTT.

The chain is built from TRBV19 and TRBJ1-5; TRBD1 matches 7 bases. This CDR3 contains 18 residues. With 9 bases clipped from V and 4 bases from J, the junction kept 21 bases outside the gene matches. Per germline, CDR1 LNHDA and CDR2 SQIVND (reference sequence). The CDR3: CASLRTGQRGIGNQPQHF. The CDR3 DNA reads as TGTGCCAGCCTCCGGACAGGCCAAAGGGGGATCGGGAATCAGCCCCAGCATTTT. Combining the CDR3 with reference TRBV19 and TRBJ1-5 gives the whole variable domain DGGITQSPKYLFRKEGQNVTLSCEQNLNHDAMYWYRQDPGQGLRLIYYSQIVNDFQKGDIAEGYSVSREKKESFPLTVTSAQKNPTAFYLCASLRTGQRGIGNQPQHFGDGTRLSIL.

J is TRBJ2-1 and V is TRBV11-1; TRBD2 matches at 8 bases. V was clipped by 2 bases and J by 7 bases; unmatched bases: 10. Germline V gene data show CDR1 as SGHAT and CDR2 as FQDESV (reference sequence). This CDR3 has 16 residues. The CDR3: CASSLRVGGVVNEQFF. The CDR3 nucleotides are TGTGCCAGCAGCTTACGTGTCGGGGGGGTGGTTAATGAGCAGTTCTTC.